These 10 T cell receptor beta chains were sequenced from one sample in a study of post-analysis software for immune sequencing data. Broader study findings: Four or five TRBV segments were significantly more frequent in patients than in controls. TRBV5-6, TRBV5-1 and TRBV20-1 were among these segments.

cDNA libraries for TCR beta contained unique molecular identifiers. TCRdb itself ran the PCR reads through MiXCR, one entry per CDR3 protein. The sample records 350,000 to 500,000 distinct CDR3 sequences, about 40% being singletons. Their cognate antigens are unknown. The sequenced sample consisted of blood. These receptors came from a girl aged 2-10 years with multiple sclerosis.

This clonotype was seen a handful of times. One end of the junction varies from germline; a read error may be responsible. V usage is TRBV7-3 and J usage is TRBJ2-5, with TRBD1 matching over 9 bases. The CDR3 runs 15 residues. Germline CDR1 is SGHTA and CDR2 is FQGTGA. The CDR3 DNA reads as TGTGCCAGCAGCCTAACAGGGGGCCGGTCAGAGACCCAGTACTTC. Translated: CASSLTGGRSETQYF.

As DNA, the CDR3 is TGTGCCAGCAGCCAAGCTAGCGGGAGGGCCTTTGAGACCCAGTACTTC. Protein sequence: CASSQASGRAFETQYF. The chain employs TRBV4-2 and TRBJ2-5, with TRBD2 matching 12 bases. Germline values: CDR1 LGHNA, CDR2 YNFKEQ. V lost 1 base and J lost 5; bases outside the gene matches: 5. The CDR3 loop spans 16 amino acids.

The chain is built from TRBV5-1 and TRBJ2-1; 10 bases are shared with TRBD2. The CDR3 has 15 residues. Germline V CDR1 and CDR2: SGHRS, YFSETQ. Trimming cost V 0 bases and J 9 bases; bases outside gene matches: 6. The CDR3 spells CASSLVSSGSTEQFF. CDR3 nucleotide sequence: TGCGCCAGCAGCTTGGTGTCTAGCGGGAGCACTGAGCAGTTCTTC.

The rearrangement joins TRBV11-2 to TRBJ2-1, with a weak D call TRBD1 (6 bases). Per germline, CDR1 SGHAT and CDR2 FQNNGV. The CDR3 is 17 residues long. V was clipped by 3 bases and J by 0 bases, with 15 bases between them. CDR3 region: CASSLTTGKSSYNEQFF. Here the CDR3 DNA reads TGTGCCAGCAGCTTGACTACAGGGAAAAGCTCCTACAATGAGCAGTTCTTC.

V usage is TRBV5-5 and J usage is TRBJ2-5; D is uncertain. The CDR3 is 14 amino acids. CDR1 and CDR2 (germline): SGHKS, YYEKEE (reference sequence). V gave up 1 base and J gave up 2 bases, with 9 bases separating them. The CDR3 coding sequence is TGTGCCAGCAGCTTGATTGGGGAACAAGAGACCCAGTACTTC. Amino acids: CASSLIGEQETQYF. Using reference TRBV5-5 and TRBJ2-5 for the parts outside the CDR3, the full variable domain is DAGVTQSPTHLIKTRGQQVTLRCSPISGHKSVSWYQQVLGQGPQFIFQYYEKEERGRGNFPDRFSARQFPNYSSELNVNALLLGDSALYLCASSLIGEQETQYFGPGTRLLVL.

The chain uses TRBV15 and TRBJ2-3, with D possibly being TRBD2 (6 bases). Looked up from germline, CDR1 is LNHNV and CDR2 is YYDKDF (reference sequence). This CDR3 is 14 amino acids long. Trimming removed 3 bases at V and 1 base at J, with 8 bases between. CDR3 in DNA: TGTGCCACCAGCAGGGGGGGAGGCACAGATACGCAGTATTTT. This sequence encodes CATSRGGGTDTQYF.

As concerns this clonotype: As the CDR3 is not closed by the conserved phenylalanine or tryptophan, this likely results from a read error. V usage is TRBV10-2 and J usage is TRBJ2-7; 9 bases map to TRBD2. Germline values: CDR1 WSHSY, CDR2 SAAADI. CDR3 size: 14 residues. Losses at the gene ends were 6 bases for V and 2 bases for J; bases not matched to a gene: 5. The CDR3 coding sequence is TGCGCCAGCAGAGGACTAGCGCCGCCCTACGAGCAGTACTTA. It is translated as CASRGLAPPYEQYL.

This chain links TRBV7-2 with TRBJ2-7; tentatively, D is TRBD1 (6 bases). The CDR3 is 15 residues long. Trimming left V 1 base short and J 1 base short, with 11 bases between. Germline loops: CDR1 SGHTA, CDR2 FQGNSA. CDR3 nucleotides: TGTGCCAGCAGCTTAGTAGGGACACCTTCCTACGAGCAGTACTTC. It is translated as CASSLVGTPSYEQYF.

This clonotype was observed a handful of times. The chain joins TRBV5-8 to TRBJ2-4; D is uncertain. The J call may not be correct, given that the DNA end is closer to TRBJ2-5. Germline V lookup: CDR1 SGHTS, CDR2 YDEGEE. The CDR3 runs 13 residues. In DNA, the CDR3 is TGTGCCAGCAGCCCCGAAATACAAGAGACCCAGTACTTC. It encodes CASSPEIQETQYF.

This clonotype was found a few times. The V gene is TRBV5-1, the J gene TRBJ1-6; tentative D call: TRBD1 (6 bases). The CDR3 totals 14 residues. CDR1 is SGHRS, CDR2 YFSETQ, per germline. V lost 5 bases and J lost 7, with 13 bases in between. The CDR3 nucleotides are TGCGCCAGCAGGAGTCGGCAGGGGAATTCACCCCTCCACTTT. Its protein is CASRSRQGNSPLHF.